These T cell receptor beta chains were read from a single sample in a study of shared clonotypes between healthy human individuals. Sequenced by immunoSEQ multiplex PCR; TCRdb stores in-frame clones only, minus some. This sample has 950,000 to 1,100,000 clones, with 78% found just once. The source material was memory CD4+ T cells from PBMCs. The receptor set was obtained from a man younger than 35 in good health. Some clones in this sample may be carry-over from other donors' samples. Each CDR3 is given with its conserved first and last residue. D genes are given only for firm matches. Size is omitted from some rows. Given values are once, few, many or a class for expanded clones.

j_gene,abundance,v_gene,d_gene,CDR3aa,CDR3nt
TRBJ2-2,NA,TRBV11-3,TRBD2,CASSLGLAGVGELFF,TGTGCCAGCAGCTTAGGCTTAGCGGGAGTCGGGGAGCTGTTTTTT
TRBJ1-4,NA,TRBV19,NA,CASRRAGTFNEKLFF,TGTGCCAGTAGGAGGGCCGGGACCTTTAATGAAAAACTGTTTTTT
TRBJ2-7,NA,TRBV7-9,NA,CASSLAGGYEQYF,TGTGCCAGCAGCTTGGCGGGTGGGTACGAGCAGTACTTC
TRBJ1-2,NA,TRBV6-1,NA,CASSSTGFLYGYTF,TGTGCCAGCAGTAGTACAGGTTTCCTCTATGGCTACACCTTC
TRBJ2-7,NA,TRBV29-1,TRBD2,CSVEGTSGARDEQYF,TGCAGCGTTGAAGGTACTAGCGGAGCCCGCGACGAGCAGTACTTC
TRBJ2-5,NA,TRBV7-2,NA,CASSLVFGLASRETQYF,TGTGCCAGCAGCTTAGTCTTCGGATTAGCGAGTCGGGAGACCCAGTACTTC
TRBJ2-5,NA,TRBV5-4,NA,CASSSRGETQYF,TGTGCCAGCAGCTCCCGGGGGGAGACCCAGTACTTC
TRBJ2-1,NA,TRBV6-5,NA,CASSQRAALRVKQFF,TGTGCCAGCAGTCAACGGGCAGCACTGAGGGTAAAGCAGTTCTTC
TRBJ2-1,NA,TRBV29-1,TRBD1,CSAKWTGKQFF,TGCAGCGCCAAATGGACAGGGAAGCAGTTCTTC
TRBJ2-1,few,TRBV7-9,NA,CASSSLGSSYNEQFF,TGTGCCAGCAGCTCTCTAGGTAGCTCCTACAATGAGCAGTTCTTC
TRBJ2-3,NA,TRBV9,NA,CASSPGPADTQYF,TGTGCCAGCAGCCCGGGACCCGCGGATACGCAGTATTTT
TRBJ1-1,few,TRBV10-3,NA,CAIKSGGREKAFF,TGTGCCATCAAGAGTGGAGGCAGAGAGAAAGCTTTCTTT
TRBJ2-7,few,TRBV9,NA,CASSATPGAYEQYF,TGTGCCAGCAGCGCAACGCCGGGAGCCTACGAGCAGTACTTC
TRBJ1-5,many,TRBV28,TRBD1,CASRPTGVYNQPQHF,TGTGCCAGCAGACCTACAGGGGTGTACAATCAGCCCCAGCATTTT
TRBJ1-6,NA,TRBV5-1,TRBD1,CASSPGTANSPLHF,TGCGCCAGCAGCCCAGGGACAGCCAATTCACCCCTCCACTTT
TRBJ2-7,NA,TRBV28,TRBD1,CASSLGTGTGGEYF,TGTGCCAGCAGTTTGGGAACCGGGACAGGGGGCGAATACTTC
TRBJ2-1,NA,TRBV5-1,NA,CASSLPSDEQFF,TGCGCCAGCAGCCTGCCATCAGATGAGCAGTTCTTC
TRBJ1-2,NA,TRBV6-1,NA,CASSEGALRLYGYTF,TGTGCCAGCAGTGAAGGCGCATTGAGGCTCTATGGCTACACCTTC
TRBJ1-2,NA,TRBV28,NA,CASNGGPDRGYTF,TGTGCCAGCAATGGGGGACCAGACCGTGGCTACACCTTC
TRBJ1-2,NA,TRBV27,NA,CASSFSSVGVRYTF,TGTGCCAGCAGTTTCTCCTCTGTCGGGGTGAGGTACACCTTC
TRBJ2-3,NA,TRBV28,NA,CASSRLPMGDGTDTQYF,TGTGCCAGCAGTCGTCTCCCGATGGGGGACGGCACAGATACGCAGTATTTT
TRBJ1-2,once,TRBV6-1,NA,CASSEGRNYGYTF,TGTGCCAGCAGTGAAGGGAGGAACTATGGCTACACCTTC
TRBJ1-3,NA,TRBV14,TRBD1,CASSPVLGAGQGAADTIYF,TGTGCCAGCAGCCCTGTGTTGGGGGCTGGACAGGGGGCGGCGGACACCATATATTTT
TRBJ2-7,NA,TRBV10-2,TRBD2,CASTSGEPYEQYF,TGCGCCAGTACGAGCGGGGAACCCTACGAGCAGTACTTC
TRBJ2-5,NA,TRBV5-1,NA,CASSFQGQETQYF,TGCGCCAGCAGCTTTCAGGGACAAGAGACCCAGTACTTC
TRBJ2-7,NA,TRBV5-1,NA,CASSLTGQNYEQYF,TGCGCCAGCAGCTTGACAGGTCAAAACTACGAGCAGTACTTC
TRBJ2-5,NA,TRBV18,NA,CASSKAEKGETQYF,TGTGCCAGCTCAAAAGCAGAAAAAGGGGAGACCCAGTACTTC
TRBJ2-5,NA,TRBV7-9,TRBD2,CASSSGTSGQETQYF,TGTGCCAGCAGCTCCGGGACTAGCGGCCAAGAGACCCAGTACTTC
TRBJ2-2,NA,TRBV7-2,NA,CASSLGWTGELFF,TGTGCCAGCAGCTTAGGGTGGACCGGGGAGCTGTTTTTT
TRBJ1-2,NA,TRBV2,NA,CASSAPNARGYTF,TGTGCCAGCAGTGCCCCGAATGCCCGGGGCTACACCTTC
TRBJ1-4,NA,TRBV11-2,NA,CASSFRATNEKLFF,TGTGCCAGCAGCTTCAGGGCAACTAATGAAAAACTGTTTTTT
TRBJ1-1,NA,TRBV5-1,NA,CASTHVRGADTEAFF,TGCGCCAGCACCCACGTCAGGGGCGCGGACACTGAAGCTTTCTTT
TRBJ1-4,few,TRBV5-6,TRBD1,CASSNQGATNEKLFF,TGTGCCAGCAGCAACCAGGGGGCAACTAATGAAAAACTGTTTTTT
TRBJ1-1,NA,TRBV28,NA,CASSFRQTLNTEAFF,TGTGCCAGCAGTTTTAGGCAGACACTTAACACTGAAGCTTTCTTT
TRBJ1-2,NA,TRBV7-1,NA,CASSPPGAQGYTF,TGTGCCAGCAGCCCCCCAGGGGCGCAAGGCTACACCTTC
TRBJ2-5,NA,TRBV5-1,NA,CASSSAGAGKETQYF,TGCGCCAGCAGCTCCGCCGGGGCGGGCAAGGAGACCCAGTACTTC
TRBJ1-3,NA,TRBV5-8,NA,CASSWRGNTIYF,TGTGCCAGCAGCTGGCGTGGAAACACCATATATTTT
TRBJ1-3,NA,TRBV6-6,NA,CASSPPGGPGNTIYF,TGTGCCAGCAGTCCCCCCGGGGGTCCAGGAAACACCATATATTTT
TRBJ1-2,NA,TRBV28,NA,CASTLAGVPRAGYTF,TGTGCCAGCACCCTAGCGGGGGTCCCCCGGGCTGGCTACACCTTC
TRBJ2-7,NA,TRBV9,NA,CASSVQGSSYEQYF,TGTGCCAGCAGCGTACAGGGTTCTAGCTACGAGCAGTACTTC
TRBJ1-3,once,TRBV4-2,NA,CASSPVETGNTIYF,TGTGCCAGCAGCCCTGTCGAGACCGGAAACACCATATATTTT
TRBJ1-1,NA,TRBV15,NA,CATSRDPNTEAFF,TGTGCCACCAGCAGAGATCCGAACACTGAAGCTTTCTTT
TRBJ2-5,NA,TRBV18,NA,CASSPTQGQETQYF,TGTGCCAGCTCACCTACACAGGGACAAGAGACCCAGTACTTC
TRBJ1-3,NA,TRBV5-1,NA,CASSLAGRDSGNTIYF,TGCGCCAGCAGCTTGGCCGGGCGGGACTCTGGAAACACCATATATTTT
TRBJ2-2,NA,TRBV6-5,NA,CASREGLGGLFF,TGTGCCAGCAGGGAAGGTCTCGGTGGGCTGTTTTTT
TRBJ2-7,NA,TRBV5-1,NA,CASSLAGGVRDEQYF,TGCGCCAGCAGCTTGGCCGGGGGTGTAAGGGACGAGCAGTACTTC
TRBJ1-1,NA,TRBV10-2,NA,CASNKGGNTEAFF,TGCGCCAGCAATAAAGGGGGAAACACTGAAGCTTTCTTT
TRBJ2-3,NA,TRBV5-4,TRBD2,CASSLDSGGTDTQYF,TGTGCCAGCAGCTTGGATAGCGGGGGAACAGATACGCAGTATTTT
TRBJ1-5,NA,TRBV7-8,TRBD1,CASSLEGALSNQPQHF,TGTGCCAGCAGCTTGGAGGGGGCGTTGAGCAATCAGCCCCAGCATTTT
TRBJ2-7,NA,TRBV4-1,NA,CASSHPTTAFYEQYF,TGCGCCAGCAGCCACCCGACGACAGCATTCTACGAGCAGTACTTC
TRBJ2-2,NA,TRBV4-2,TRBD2,CASSQDSLARAGELFF,TGTGCCAGCAGCCAAGACTCACTAGCGCGGGCCGGGGAGCTGTTTTTT